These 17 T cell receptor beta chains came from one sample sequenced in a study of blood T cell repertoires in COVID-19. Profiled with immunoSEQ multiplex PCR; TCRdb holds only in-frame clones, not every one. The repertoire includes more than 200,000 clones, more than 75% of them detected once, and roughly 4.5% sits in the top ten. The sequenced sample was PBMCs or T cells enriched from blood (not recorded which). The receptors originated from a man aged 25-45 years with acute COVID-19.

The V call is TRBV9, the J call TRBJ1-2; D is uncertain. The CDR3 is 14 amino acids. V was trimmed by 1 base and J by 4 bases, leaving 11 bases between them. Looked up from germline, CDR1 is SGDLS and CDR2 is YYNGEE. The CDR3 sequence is CASSVQATGYGYTF. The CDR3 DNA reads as TGTGCCAGCAGCGTACAGGCGACCGGCTATGGCTACACCTTC.

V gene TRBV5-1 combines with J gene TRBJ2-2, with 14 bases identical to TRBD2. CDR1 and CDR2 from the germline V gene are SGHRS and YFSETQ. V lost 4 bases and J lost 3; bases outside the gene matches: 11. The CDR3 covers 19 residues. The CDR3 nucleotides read TGCGCCAGCAGCCCCCCCGGGACTAGCGGGGGCCTCGACACCGGGGAGCTGTTTTTT. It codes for CASSPPGTSGGLDTGELFF.

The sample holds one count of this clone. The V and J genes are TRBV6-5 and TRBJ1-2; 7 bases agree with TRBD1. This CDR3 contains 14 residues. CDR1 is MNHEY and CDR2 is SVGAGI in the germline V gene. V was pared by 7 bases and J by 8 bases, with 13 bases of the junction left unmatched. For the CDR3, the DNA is TGTGCCAGCAACCCTAGACAGGGAGTAGGCGGCTACACCTTC. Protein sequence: CASNPRQGVGGYTF.

The CDR3 bases are TGTGCCAGCAGCGTTATGGGGACTAGCGGGGGGGCCTACAATGAGCAGTTCTTC. This codes for CASSVMGTSGGAYNEQFF. The gene calls are TRBV9 and TRBJ2-1, with 16 bases lining up with TRBD2. Germline V gene data show CDR1 as SGDLS and CDR2 as YYNGEE. The length of the CDR3 is 18 residues. Unmatched junction bases numbered 4, after V lost 2 bases and J lost 2 bases.

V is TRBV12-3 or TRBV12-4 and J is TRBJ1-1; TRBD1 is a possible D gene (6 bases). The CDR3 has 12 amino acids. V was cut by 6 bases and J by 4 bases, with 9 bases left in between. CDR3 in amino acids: CASSSRGTEAFF. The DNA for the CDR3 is TGTGCCAGCAGCTCCAGGGGCACTGAAGCTTTCTTT.

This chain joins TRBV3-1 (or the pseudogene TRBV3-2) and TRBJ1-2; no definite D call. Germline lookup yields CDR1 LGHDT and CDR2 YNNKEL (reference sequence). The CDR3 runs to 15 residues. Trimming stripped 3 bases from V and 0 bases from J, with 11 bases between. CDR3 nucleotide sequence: TGTGCCAGCAGCCAGAGGGCAGAAGCTAACTATGGCTACACCTTC. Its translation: CASSQRAEANYGYTF.

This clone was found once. CDR3 DNA: TGTGCCAGTACCGGGACAGGGAAGAACACCGGGGAGCTGTTTTTT. This codes for CASTGTGKNTGELFF. The chain recombines TRBV19 with TRBJ2-2; 9 nucleotides line up with TRBD1. The junction had 4 bases not matched to a gene; V was cut back by 7 bases and J by 1 base. This CDR3 spans 15 amino acids. Germline-derived CDR1 and CDR2 are LNHDA and SQIVND (reference sequence).

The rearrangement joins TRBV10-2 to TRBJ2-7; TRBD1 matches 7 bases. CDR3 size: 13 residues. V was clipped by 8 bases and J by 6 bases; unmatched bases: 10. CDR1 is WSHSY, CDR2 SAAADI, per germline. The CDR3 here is CASRQGIGSEQYF. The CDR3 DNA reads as TGCGCCAGCCGACAGGGTATAGGCTCCGAGCAGTACTTC.

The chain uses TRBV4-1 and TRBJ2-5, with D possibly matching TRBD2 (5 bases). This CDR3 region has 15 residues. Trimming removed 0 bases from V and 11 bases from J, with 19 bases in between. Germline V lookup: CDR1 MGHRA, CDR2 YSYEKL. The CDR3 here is CASSQEPPVWRPQYF. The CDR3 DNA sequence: TGCGCCAGCAGCCAAGAACCCCCGGTATGGAGGCCTCAGTACTTC.

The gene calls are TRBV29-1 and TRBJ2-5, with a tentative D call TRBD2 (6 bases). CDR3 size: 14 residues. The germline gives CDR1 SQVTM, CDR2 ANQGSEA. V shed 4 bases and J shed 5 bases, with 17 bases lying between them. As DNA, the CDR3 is TGCAGCGTTGTAGACCCGGGACTTCGGGAGACCCAGTACTTC. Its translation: CSVVDPGLRETQYF. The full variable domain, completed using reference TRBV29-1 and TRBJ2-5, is SAVISQKPSRDICQRGTSLTIQCQVDSQVTMMFWYRQQPGQSLTLIATANQGSEATYESGFVIDKFPISRPNLTFSTLTVSNMSPEDSSIYLCSVVDPGLRETQYFGPGTRLLVL.

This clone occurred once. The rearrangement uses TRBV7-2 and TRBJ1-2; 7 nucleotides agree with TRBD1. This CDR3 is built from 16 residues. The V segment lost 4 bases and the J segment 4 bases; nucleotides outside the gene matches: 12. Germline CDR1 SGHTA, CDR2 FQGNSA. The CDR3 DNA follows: TGTGCCAGCAGCTCAACGGGGACAGTAAAATCCTATGGCTACACCTTC. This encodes CASSSTGTVKSYGYTF. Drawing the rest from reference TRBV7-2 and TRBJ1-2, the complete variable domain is GAGVSQSPSNKVTEKGKDVELRCDPISGHTALYWYRQSLGQGLEFLIYFQGNSAPDKSGLPSDRFSAERTGGSVSTLTIQRTQQEDSAVYLCASSSTGTVKSYGYTFGSGTRLTVV.

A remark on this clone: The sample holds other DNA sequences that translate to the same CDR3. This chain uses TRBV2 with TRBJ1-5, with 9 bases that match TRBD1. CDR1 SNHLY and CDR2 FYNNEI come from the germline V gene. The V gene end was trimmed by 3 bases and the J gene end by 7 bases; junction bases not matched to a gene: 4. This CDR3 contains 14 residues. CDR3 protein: CASSEGQGGQPQHF. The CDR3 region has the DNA TGTGCCAGCAGTGAGGGACAGGGAGGGCAGCCCCAGCATTTT.

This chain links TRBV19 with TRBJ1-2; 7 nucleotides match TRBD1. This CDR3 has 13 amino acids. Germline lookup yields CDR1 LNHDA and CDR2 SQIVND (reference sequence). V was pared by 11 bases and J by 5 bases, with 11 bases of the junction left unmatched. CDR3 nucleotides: TGTGCCGGTCCGACAGGGTTCTGGTATGGCTACACCTTC. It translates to CAGPTGFWYGYTF.

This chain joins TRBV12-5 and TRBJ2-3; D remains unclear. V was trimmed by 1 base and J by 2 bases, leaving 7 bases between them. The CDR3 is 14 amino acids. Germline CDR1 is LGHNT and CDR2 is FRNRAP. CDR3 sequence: CASGLALVTDTQYF. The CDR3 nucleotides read TGTGCTAGTGGTTTGGCCTTAGTCACAGATACGCAGTATTTT.

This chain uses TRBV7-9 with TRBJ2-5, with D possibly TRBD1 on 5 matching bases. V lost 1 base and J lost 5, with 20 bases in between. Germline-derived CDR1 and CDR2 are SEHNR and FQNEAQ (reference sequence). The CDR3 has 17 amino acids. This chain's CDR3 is CASSLEAGLYMVETQYF. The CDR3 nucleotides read TGTGCCAGCAGCTTAGAAGCAGGGTTGTACATGGTTGAGACCCAGTACTTC.

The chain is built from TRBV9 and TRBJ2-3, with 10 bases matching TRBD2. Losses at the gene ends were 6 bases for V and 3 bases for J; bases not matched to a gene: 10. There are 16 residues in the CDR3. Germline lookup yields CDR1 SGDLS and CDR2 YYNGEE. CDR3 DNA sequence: TGTGCCAGCAATAGGGCAAGCGGGGGGGCAACAGATACGCAGTATTTT. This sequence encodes CASNRASGGATDTQYF. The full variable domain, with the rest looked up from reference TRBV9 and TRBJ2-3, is DSGVTQTPKHLITATGQRVTLRCSPRSGDLSVYWYQQSLDQGLQFLIQYYNGEERAKGNILERFSAQQFPDLHSELNLSSLELGDSALYFCASNRASGGATDTQYFGPGTRLTVL.

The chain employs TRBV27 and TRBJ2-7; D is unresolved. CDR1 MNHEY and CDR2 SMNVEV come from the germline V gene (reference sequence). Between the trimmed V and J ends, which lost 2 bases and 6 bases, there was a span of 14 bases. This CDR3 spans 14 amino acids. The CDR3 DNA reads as TGTGCCAGCAGTTTACCCCAGCGCTACTCCGAGCAGTACTTC. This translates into CASSLPQRYSEQYF.